The next 27 T cell receptor beta chains were all read from a single sample in a study of cytomegalovirus exposure and HLA in healthy donors. In the PCR, 60 Vbeta and 13 Jbeta primers were used. Here immunoSEQ multiplex PCR was the method, and the copy in TCRdb shows in-frame clones only, minus some. The sample lists 150,000 to 200,000 clones, around 77% seen once, with around 3.5% in the top ten. The sample consisted of PBMCs. These receptors were obtained from a young man in good health and CMV-seropositive.

V usage is TRBV29-1 and J usage is TRBJ1-2, with D perhaps matching TRBD1 (6 bases). Germline V gives CDR1 SQVTM, CDR2 ANQGSEA. This CDR3 is 12 amino acids long. V lost 8 bases and J 7 bases, leaving 17 bases between the germline ends. The CDR3 is CSPGWTEGGYTF. CDR3 DNA sequence: TGCAGCCCGGGATGGACAGAGGGTGGCTACACCTTC.

The V call is TRBV7-6, the J call TRBJ2-7; the D gene is possibly TRBD2 (7 bases). The CDR3 totals 16 residues. The germline CDR1 and CDR2 sequences are SGHVS and FNYEAQ. Trimming stripped 5 bases from V and 5 bases from J, with 22 bases between. In DNA form, the CDR3 reads TGTGCCAGCAGCGATAGTCCGCCCGGGGGGCAGAACGAGCAGTACTTC. Its translation: CASSDSPPGGQNEQYF.

The chain uses TRBV7-6 and TRBJ2-3; TRBD1 matches 7 bases. Germline CDR1 reads SGHVS; CDR2 reads FNYEAQ. The CDR3 contains 16 residues. Germline trimming cut 1 base from V and 1 base from J; bases unmatched to any gene: 5. CDR3 amino acids: CASSLGGGDGTDTQYF. The CDR3 region has the DNA TGTGCCAGCAGCTTAGGAGGGGGCGACGGCACAGATACGCAGTATTTT.

This clone was seen more than once but under ten times. The chain is built from TRBV19 and TRBJ2-7; TRBD1 might be the D (5 bases). Germline loops: CDR1 LNHDA, CDR2 SQIVND (reference sequence). CDR3 length: 14 amino acids. V gave up 2 bases and J gave up 2 bases, with 10 bases separating them. The chain's CDR3 is CASSINRRPYEQYF. CDR3 sequence (DNA): TGTGCCAGTAGTATAAACAGGCGGCCCTACGAGCAGTACTTC.

The chain uses TRBV10-3 and TRBJ1-1, with D possibly matching TRBD1 (5 bases). V gave up 2 bases and J gave up 4 bases, with 8 bases separating them. The CDR3 extends over 13 amino acids. Per the germline V gene, CDR1 is ENHRY and CDR2 is SYGVKD. CDR3 coding DNA: TGTGCCATCAGTGAGCAGGGCGGCACTGAAGCTTTCTTT. This codes for CAISEQGGTEAFF.

This clone was observed a few times. The chain employs TRBV7-7 and TRBJ2-1; TRBD1 matches at 10 bases. Germline V gene data show CDR1 as SSHAT and CDR2 as FNYEAQ (reference sequence). With V trimmed by 1 base and J by 8 bases, 8 bases remained unmatched. The CDR3 has 16 residues. For the CDR3, the DNA is TGTGCCAGCAGCTTAGGCCCGGGACAGGGGAGTCATGAGCAGTTCTTC. Protein product: CASSLGPGQGSHEQFF.

For the CDR3, the DNA is TGCGCCAGCAGCATCCAGGACTATAATTCACCCCTCCACTTT. As protein: CASSIQDYNSPLHF. The chain joins TRBV5-1 to TRBJ1-6; no clear D gene. The V and J ends lost 4 bases and 3 bases respectively, with 8 bases between them. CDR3 length equals 14 residues. Per the germline V gene, CDR1 is SGHRS and CDR2 is YFSETQ.

The chain links TRBV7-9 to TRBJ2-2; a weak D match, TRBD1 (5 bases). Germline assignment: CDR1 SEHNR and CDR2 FQNEAQ (reference sequence). V was shortened by 1 base and J by 4 bases, with 10 bases between the two germline ends. This CDR3 contains 15 residues. The CDR3 sequence: CASSLVDIPTGELFF. The DNA for the CDR3 is TGTGCCAGCAGCTTAGTGGACATTCCCACCGGGGAGCTGTTTTTT.

The chain links TRBV14 to TRBJ2-1, with D possibly TRBD1 on 8 matching bases. The germline V and J ends were trimmed by 4 bases and 12 bases, with 19 bases remaining between them. CDR3 length equals 14 residues. Germline V CDR1 and CDR2: SGHDN, FVKESK. The CDR3 bases are TGTGCCAGCAGCCCCGGACAGGGAGGGGATGGGCAGTTCTTC. Amino acid sequence: CASSPGQGGDGQFF.

The DNA for the CDR3 is TGTGCCAGCAGTGATCAGGGCGTAGGCTACGAGCAGTACTTC. The encoded protein is CASSDQGVGYEQYF. The rearrangement joins TRBV2 to TRBJ2-7; possible D gene TRBD1, 5 bases. The CDR3 loop spans 14 amino acids. Trimming shortened V by 3 bases and J by 3 bases, and 12 bases separated the two germline ends. The germline gives CDR1 SNHLY, CDR2 FYNNEI.

This sequence joins TRBV29-1 and TRBJ2-7; 11 nucleotides line up with TRBD1. Germline values: CDR1 SQVTM, CDR2 ANQGSEA. The CDR3 loop spans 15 amino acids. The junction had 5 bases not matched to a gene; V was cut back by 2 bases and J by 2 bases. CDR3 nucleotide sequence: TGCAGCGTTGAAAAAGGGACAGGGGGGACCTACGAGCAGTACTTC. It is translated as CSVEKGTGGTYEQYF.

The chain carries TRBV5-4 and TRBJ2-5, with D possibly matching TRBD1 (6 bases). The V and J ends lost 2 bases and 1 base respectively, with 12 bases between them. Germline V gives CDR1 SGHNT, CDR2 YYREEE (reference sequence). The CDR3 totals 15 residues. This CDR3 reads CASSFDGGFQETQYF. CDR3 nucleotide sequence: TGTGCCAGCAGCTTCGATGGGGGCTTCCAAGAGACCCAGTACTTC.

V gene TRBV19 combines with J gene TRBJ2-1, with a tentative D call TRBD1 (5 bases). V was trimmed by 3 bases and J by 12 bases, leaving 18 bases between them. Per germline, CDR1 LNHDA and CDR2 SQIVND (reference sequence). CDR3 length: 14 residues. CDR3 sequence (DNA): TGTGCCAGTAGTATCAAAGCAGGGCTCAGCTGGCAGTTCTTC. Protein product: CASSIKAGLSWQFF.

This clone was observed a handful of times. The rearrangement joins TRBV6-1 to TRBJ1-5; no reliable D call. V was pared by 3 bases and J by 6 bases, with 15 bases between. This CDR3 is 15 amino acids long. In germline, CDR1 is MNHNS, CDR2 SASEGT. CDR3 amino acids: CASSDLRRRRQPQHF. The CDR3 DNA sequence: TGTGCCAGCAGTGATTTGCGCAGGAGGCGTCAGCCCCAGCATTTT.

This clone has more than one count but fewer than ten. The rearrangement links TRBV6-1 to TRBJ2-1; a possible D gene is TRBD1 (5 bases). The germline CDR1 and CDR2 sequences are MNHNS and SASEGT. The germline V and J ends were trimmed by 8 bases and 4 bases, with 18 bases remaining between them. This CDR3 has 15 residues. This CDR3 is CASSPRQLLYNEQFF. The CDR3 coding sequence is TGTGCCAGCTCCCCCCGACAGCTCCTTTACAATGAGCAGTTCTTC.

The chain employs TRBV5-6 and TRBJ1-5, with 8 bases aligning to TRBD1. Germline loops: CDR1 SGHDT, CDR2 YYEEEE. With 1 base clipped from V and 4 bases from J, the junction kept 4 bases outside the gene matches. This CDR3 has 15 amino acids. The CDR3 spells CASSLWQGANQPQHF. The DNA of the CDR3 is TGTGCCAGCAGCTTGTGGCAGGGGGCTAATCAGCCCCAGCATTTT.

The chain links TRBV6-1 to TRBJ1-2, with D tentatively TRBD1 (5 bases). Germline CDR1 is MNHNS and CDR2 is SASEGT. The V and J ends lost 6 bases and 2 bases respectively, with 13 bases between them. The CDR3 is made up of 14 amino acids. CDR3 nucleotide sequence: TGTGCCAGCAGAAAAGGGGCGTCGAACTATGGCTACACCTTC. It is translated as CASRKGASNYGYTF.

The chain couples TRBV18 to TRBJ2-7; 11 bases agree with TRBD1. With V trimmed by 2 bases and J by 3 bases, 6 bases remained unmatched. This CDR3 is built from 16 residues. The germline CDR1 and CDR2 sequences are KGHSH and LQKENI. CDR3 DNA sequence: TGTGCCAGCTCACCATATCCGGGACAGGGGGGCTACGAGCAGTACTTC. Translation: CASSPYPGQGGYEQYF.

In this sample, this clone turned up a few times. This chain links TRBV6-5 with TRBJ2-3, with a weak D call TRBD2 (6 bases). The CDR3 loop spans 13 amino acids. Germline values: CDR1 MNHEY, CDR2 SVGAGI. Trimming removed 6 bases from V and 2 bases from J, with 9 bases in between. The CDR3 DNA reads TGTGCCAGCAGACGGGGGTACACAGATACGCAGTATTTT. Its translation is CASRRGYTDTQYF.

The genes are TRBV13 and TRBJ2-3, with D unresolved. V dropped 5 bases and J dropped 1 base, with 13 bases sitting between them. This CDR3 has 15 amino acids. CDR1 and CDR2 (germline): PRHDT, FYEKMQ (reference sequence). The CDR3 DNA reads as TGTGCCAGCAGCCCCTCGAGGTTACGCACAGATACGCAGTATTTT. Its protein product is CASSPSRLRTDTQYF.

This clone showed up just once. This rearrangement joins TRBV30 to TRBJ2-2; 7 bases fit TRBD1. Per the germline V gene, CDR1 is GTSNPN and CDR2 is SVGIG (reference sequence). The ends lost 2 bases at V and 4 bases at J; junction bases unmatched: 4. The CDR3 runs to 14 residues. The CDR3 sequence: CAWSKGGGTGELFF. CDR3 DNA sequence: TGTGCCTGGAGTAAAGGGGGCGGCACCGGGGAGCTGTTTTTT.

The chain carries TRBV28 and TRBJ2-5; D may be TRBD1 (5 bases). Germline V gene data show CDR1 as MDHEN and CDR2 as SYDVKM. The CDR3 is 16 amino acids. Trimming stripped 3 bases from V and 3 bases from J, with 17 bases between. CDR3 sequence: CASSFGWKKGEETQYF. CDR3 DNA sequence: TGTGCCAGCAGTTTCGGGTGGAAAAAAGGGGAAGAGACCCAGTACTTC.

This clone appeared a few times. The chain employs TRBV5-1 and TRBJ1-6; 9 bases align to TRBD1. Trimming removed 1 base from V and 6 bases from J; junction bases left unmatched: 8. The germline V gene encodes CDR1 SGHRS and CDR2 YFSETQ. The CDR3 has 17 residues. As DNA, the CDR3 is TGCGCCAGCAGCTTGACGGCACCGGGACAGGGTAATTCACCCCTCCACTTT. It specifies CASSLTAPGQGNSPLHF.

The chain is built from TRBV5-1 and TRBJ2-7, with 9 bases aligning to TRBD1. This CDR3 contains 14 residues. The germline gives CDR1 SGHRS, CDR2 YFSETQ. Losses at the gene ends were 0 bases for V and 6 bases for J; bases not matched to a gene: 4. The CDR3 loop reads CASSLGQGGSEQYF. The CDR3, as DNA: TGCGCCAGCAGCTTGGGACAGGGGGGTTCCGAGCAGTACTTC.

The chain has TRBV6-4 and TRBJ1-1, with D possibly TRBD1 on 5 matching bases. The CDR3 runs to 14 residues. Germline V gene data show CDR1 as MRHNA and CDR2 as SNTAGT. V was pared by 3 bases and J by 1 base, with 9 bases between. In nucleotides, the CDR3 is TGTGCCAGCAGTGAAGGGACTGAGAACACTGAAGCTTTCTTT. It translates to CASSEGTENTEAFF.

The chain links TRBV27 to TRBJ2-5; the match to TRBD1 covers 8 bases. This CDR3 contains 12 residues. The V and J ends lost 6 bases and 6 bases, in that order; junction bases with no gene match: 3. Per germline, CDR1 MNHEY and CDR2 SMNVEV (reference sequence). CDR3 bases: TGTGCCAGCAGGCGACAGGGGCAGACCCAGTACTTC. Protein: CASRRQGQTQYF.

V usage is TRBV7-3 and J usage is TRBJ2-3; 10 positions match TRBD1. V lost 6 bases and J lost 1; bases outside the gene matches: 1. This CDR3 is 14 amino acids long. CDR1 is SGHTA, CDR2 FQGTGA, per germline. The CDR3 loop reads CASSGTGGTDTQYF. The CDR3 coding sequence is TGTGCCAGCAGTGGGACAGGGGGCACAGATACGCAGTATTTT.